The 13 T cell receptor beta chains below all came from one sample that was sequenced in a study of cytomegalovirus exposure and HLA in healthy donors. The study ran its PCR with 60 Vbeta and 13 Jbeta primers. Some clones are missing from TCRdb's copy, which holds only in-frame ones; the method was immunoSEQ multiplex PCR. The sample holds about 110,000 clones, 65% to 85% seen once. The sample taken for sequencing was PBMCs. The receptor source for this set is a man aged 30 to 39 in good health and CMV-seropositive.

The chain uses TRBV5-6 and TRBJ1-2, with 8 nucleotides matching TRBD1. With V trimmed by 4 bases and J by 4 bases, 15 bases remained unmatched. There are 17 residues in the CDR3. The germline CDR1 and CDR2 sequences are SGHDT and YYEEEE. The chain's CDR3 is CASSTTGRGQGSYGYTF. The CDR3 DNA reads as TGTGCCAGCAGCACCACGGGGCGTGGACAGGGAAGCTATGGCTACACCTTC. The full variable domain, with the rest looked up from reference TRBV5-6 and TRBJ1-2, is DAGVTQSPTHLIKTRGQQVTLRCSPKSGHDTVSWYQQALGQGPQFIFQYYEEEERQRGNFPDRFSGHQFPNYSSELNVNALLLGDSALYLCASSTTGRGQGSYGYTFGSGTRLTVV.

The V gene is TRBV4-3, the J gene TRBJ2-1, with TRBD1 matching 7 bases. CDR3 length: 17 amino acids. V was pared by 4 bases and J by 7 bases, with 16 bases of the junction left unmatched. Germline CDR1 and CDR2: LGHNA and YSLEER. The CDR3 loop is CASSPYTGTALKNEQFF. The CDR3 coding sequence is TGCGCCAGCAGCCCGTATACCGGGACAGCCCTAAAGAATGAGCAGTTCTTC.

In its sample, this clone was seen a few times. The rearrangement uses TRBV7-9 and TRBJ2-7; unclear D gene. The CDR3 totals 11 residues. In germline, CDR1 is SEHNR, CDR2 FQNEAQ (reference sequence). Trimming stripped 6 bases from V and 7 bases from J, with 10 bases between. The CDR3 region has the DNA TGTGCCAGCAGTCGGGTCGGAGAGCAGTACTTC. Residues: CASSRVGEQYF.

V and J are TRBV27 and TRBJ1-1; D perhaps matches TRBD1 (6 bases). Trimming stripped 5 bases from V and 5 bases from J, with 15 bases between. Germline-derived CDR1 and CDR2 are MNHEY and SMNVEV (reference sequence). This CDR3 is built from 14 residues. The chain's CDR3 is CASSTQGPRTEAFF. CDR3 bases: TGTGCCAGCAGTACCCAGGGGCCACGGACTGAAGCTTTCTTT.

This chain's CDR3 is CASSHNPDSYNEQFF. CDR3 sequence (DNA): TGTGCCAGCAGCCACAACCCAGACTCCTACAATGAGCAGTTCTTC. V and J are TRBV7-3 and TRBJ2-1; no firm D call. Germline-derived CDR1 and CDR2 are SGHTA and FQGTGA. V lost 5 bases to trimming and J lost 0 bases, with 11 bases between them. The CDR3 has 15 residues.

The chain is built from TRBV5-1 and TRBJ2-5, with TRBD1 matching over 7 bases. V lost 2 bases to trimming and J lost 5 bases; unmatched junction nucleotides: 9. The CDR3 is made up of 15 amino acids. Germline V gene lookup returns CDR1 SGHRS and CDR2 YFSETQ. The CDR3 coding sequence is TGCGCCAGCAGCTTAGAAGGGGGCGGCGGGGAGACCCAGTACTTC. As protein: CASSLEGGGGETQYF.

V is TRBV29-1 and J is TRBJ1-1; D might be TRBD1 (5 bases). The CDR3 consists of 14 residues. The germline V gene encodes CDR1 SQVTM and CDR2 ANQGSEA. V gave up 1 base and J gave up 4 bases, with 13 bases separating them. CDR3 in amino acids: CSVEAETEGTEAFF. The CDR3 DNA sequence: TGCAGCGTTGAAGCTGAGACAGAAGGCACTGAAGCTTTCTTT.

On this clone itself: One junction end does not reproduce the germline sequence, and a read error may be involved. The chain uses TRBV13 and TRBJ2-7; 9 nucleotides agree with TRBD1. The V gene's germline CDR1 is PRHDT and CDR2 FYEKMQ (reference sequence). The CDR3 sequence is 15 residues long. DNA of the CDR3: TGTGCCAGCAGCGTAGGGACAGGGAAGATCTACGAGCAGTACTTC. Translated, it gives CASSVGTGKIYEQYF.

This clone has just a few counts. The chain couples TRBV25-1 to TRBJ2-7; possibly TRBD1 for D (6 bases). This CDR3 is built from 16 residues. CDR1 is MGHDK, CDR2 SYGVNS, per germline. The V and J ends lost 4 bases and 0 bases respectively, with 16 bases between them. CDR3 bases: TGTGCCAGCAGTGCTCCCGGGACGGACAGCTCCTACGAGCAGTACTTC. Translating it yields CASSAPGTDSSYEQYF.

This chain joins TRBV4-3 and TRBJ2-1; TRBD2 aligns across 9 bases. There are 17 residues in the CDR3. Germline CDR1 LGHNA, CDR2 YSLEER. The V and J ends lost 0 bases and 2 bases, in that order; junction bases with no gene match: 5. The CDR3 loop is CASSQDLSGGTYNEQFF. As DNA, the CDR3 is TGCGCCAGCAGCCAAGATCTCAGCGGGGGGACCTACAATGAGCAGTTCTTC.

The V gene is TRBV9, the J gene TRBJ2-2; 8 bases are shared with TRBD1. V shed 3 bases, J shed 5 bases, and the junction held 3 bases outside the gene matches. Germline assignment: CDR1 SGDLS and CDR2 YYNGEE. There are 14 residues in the CDR3. The CDR3 protein is CASSGQGATGELFF. As DNA, the CDR3 is TGTGCCAGCAGCGGTCAGGGGGCAACCGGGGAGCTGTTTTTT.

The rearrangement uses TRBV10-3 and TRBJ1-1, with TRBD1 matching 12 bases. Germline lookup yields CDR1 ENHRY and CDR2 SYGVKD. The CDR3 is 14 residues long. The ends lost 7 bases at V and 8 bases at J; junction bases unmatched: 8. Written as DNA, the CDR3 is TGTGCCATCACTCCGGGACAGGGGGCTTCAGAAGCTTTCTTT. Translating it yields CAITPGQGASEAFF.

CDR3: CASSPQNTEAFF. In DNA form, the CDR3 reads TGTGCCAGCAGTCCACAGAACACTGAAGCTTTCTTT. The chain is built from TRBV11-2 and TRBJ1-1; D remains ambiguous. CDR1 is SGHAT and CDR2 is FQNNGV in the germline V gene. The length of the CDR3 is 12 residues. Trimming took 6 bases from V and 1 from J, leaving 6 bases between them.